The clone carrying this T cell receptor beta chain was seen only a few times. The antigen is unknown. Method: immunoSEQ multiplex PCR; TCRdb's copy keeps in-frame clones and lacks some. In the table there are fewer than 130,000 clones, about four fifths of which are singletons. V was shortened by 4 bases and J by 7 bases, with 19 bases between the two germline ends. The length of the CDR3 is 16 residues. CDR1 is LGHDT, CDR2 YNNKEL, per germline (reference sequence). The data are from a study of T cell responses to AZD1222 COVID-19 vaccine. The study, taken as a whole, reports: Close to half of spike-specific TCRs reportedly recognize unmutated variant regions. Only five to seven individuals given AZD1222 were seropositive at baseline. The CD4 TCRs associated with vaccination extended across spike and predominated at 160-218 and 743-854.

Sequencing was performed on peripheral blood, taken on day 0 of AZD1222 vaccination. The receptor was derived from an adult in good health. This chain links TRBV3-1 (or the pseudogene TRBV3-2) with TRBJ2-2; D may be TRBD2 (6 bases). The CDR3 spells CASSPRAAGLVGELFF. The CDR3 nucleotides read TGTGCCAGCAGCCCCCGGGCAGCGGGTTTGGTCGGGGAGCTGTTTTTT.